A selection of T cell receptor beta chains follows, all from one sample in a study. TCRdb redid the calling of the 5' RACE reads with MiXCR, one entry per CDR3 protein. This table has about 54,000 distinct CDR3 sequences, approximately 17% appearing once. Sequencing input: naive CD4+ T cells sorted from blood. Source of these receptors: a female donor with breast cancer. The CDR3 runs from the conserved cysteine through the conserved F or W. A D gene is named only where the DNA matches it firmly. The size entry is marked missing in some rows and otherwise reads once, few, many or a size class.

D gene: NA
clone size: few
V gene: TRBV7-9
J gene: TRBJ2-3
CDR3 protein: CASSLSGLPTQCF
CDR3 DNA: TGTGCCAGCAGCTTAAGTGGACTCCCGACGCAGTGTTTT

D gene: NA
clone size: many
V gene: TRBV3-1
J gene: TRBJ2-7
CDR3 protein: CASSQGDPLNEQYF
CDR3 DNA: TGTGCCAGCAGCCAGGGCGACCCCTTGAACGAGCAGTACTTC

D gene: NA
clone size: NA
V gene: TRBV11-2
J gene: TRBJ2-2
CDR3 protein: CASITGNTGELFF
CDR3 DNA: TGTGCCAGCATAACAGGGAACACCGGGGAGCTGTTTTTT

D gene: TRBD1
clone size: NA
V gene: TRBV28
J gene: TRBJ1-5
CDR3 protein: CASSIHTGGRRKQPQHF
CDR3 DNA: TGTGCCAGCAGTATACATACAGGGGGACGCCGGAAGCAGCCCCAGCATTTT

D gene: TRBD1
clone size: many
V gene: TRBV19
J gene: TRBJ1-4
CDR3 protein: CASSTGTGNRGEKLFF
CDR3 DNA: TGTGCCAGTAGTACCGGGACAGGGAATAGGGGTGAAAAACTGTTTTTT

D gene: NA
clone size: NA
V gene: TRBV3-1
J gene: TRBJ2-3
CDR3 protein: CASSHPRDTQYF
CDR3 DNA: TGTGCCAGCAGCCATCCCAGGGATACGCAGTATTTT

D gene: NA
clone size: many
V gene: TRBV12-3/TRBV12-4
J gene: TRBJ2-1
CDR3 protein: CASTSTMKQFF
CDR3 DNA: TGTGCCAGCACTAGTACAATGAAGCAGTTCTTC

D gene: NA
clone size: NA
V gene: TRBV20-1
J gene: TRBJ1-3
CDR3 protein: CSAPTDTGNTIYF
CDR3 DNA: TGCAGTGCTCCGACGGACACTGGAAACACCATATATTTT

D gene: NA
clone size: NA
V gene: TRBV20-1
J gene: TRBJ1-3
CDR3 protein: CSALSNSGNTIYF
CDR3 DNA: TGCAGTGCGCTGTCGAATTCTGGAAACACCATATATTTT

D gene: NA
clone size: NA
V gene: TRBV2
J gene: TRBJ1-4
CDR3 protein: CASISSGREKLFF
CDR3 DNA: TGTGCCAGCATTTCCTCAGGGAGAGAAAAACTGTTTTTT

D gene: TRBD2
clone size: once
V gene: TRBV5-1
J gene: TRBJ2-3
CDR3 protein: CASSLTSRSTDTQYF
CDR3 DNA: TGCGCCAGCAGCCTGACTAGCAGGAGCACAGATACGCAGTATTTT

D gene: NA
clone size: few
V gene: TRBV5-1
J gene: TRBJ2-7
CDR3 protein: CASSLGATHYEQYF
CDR3 DNA: TGCGCCAGCAGCTTGGGCGCCACACACTACGAGCAGTACTTC

D gene: NA
clone size: NA
V gene: TRBV24-1
J gene: TRBJ2-2
CDR3 protein: CATSGVAQGVDGELFF
CDR3 DNA: TGTGCCACCAGTGGAGTAGCTCAGGGTGTGGACGGGGAGCTGTTTTTT

D gene: TRBD1
clone size: many
V gene: TRBV6-6
J gene: TRBJ1-5
CDR3 protein: CASGQGAVQPQHF
CDR3 DNA: TGTGCCAGCGGACAGGGGGCCGTTCAGCCCCAGCATTTT

D gene: TRBD1
clone size: few
V gene: TRBV6-5
J gene: TRBJ1-1
CDR3 protein: CASRGTENTEALF
CDR3 DNA: TGTGCCAGCAGGGGGACAGAGAACACTGAAGCTCTCTTT

D gene: NA
clone size: NA
V gene: TRBV9
J gene: TRBJ2-3
CDR3 protein: CASTRDPGDTDTQYF
CDR3 DNA: TGTGCCAGCACCCGGGACCCAGGGGACACAGATACGCAGTATTTT

D gene: TRBD2
clone size: NA
V gene: TRBV7-2
J gene: TRBJ2-1
CDR3 protein: CASSSPLAGGRNEQFF
CDR3 DNA: TGTGCCAGCAGCTCCCCCCTGGCGGGGGGTCGCAATGAGCAGTTCTTC

D gene: NA
clone size: NA
V gene: TRBV5-1
J gene: TRBJ1-1
CDR3 protein: CASSLPPEMNTEAFF
CDR3 DNA: TGCGCCAGCAGCTTGCCCCCAGAGATGAACACTGAAGCTTTCTTT

D gene: NA
clone size: NA
V gene: TRBV7-2
J gene: TRBJ2-3
CDR3 protein: CASSSQGGDAQYF
CDR3 DNA: TGTGCCAGCAGCTCTCAGGGGGGGGATGCGCAGTATTTT

D gene: NA
clone size: NA
V gene: TRBV30
J gene: TRBJ1-5
CDR3 protein: CAWSKDSEGWPQHF
CDR3 DNA: TGTGCCTGGAGTAAAGACTCGGAAGGTTGGCCCCAGCATTTT

D gene: NA
clone size: few
V gene: TRBV5-1
J gene: TRBJ1-2
CDR3 protein: CASSYGRTESYGYTF
CDR3 DNA: TGCGCCAGCAGCTACGGACGGACAGAGAGCTATGGCTACACCTTC

D gene: NA
clone size: many
V gene: TRBV5-5
J gene: TRBJ1-1
CDR3 protein: CASSLVVRPPAFF
CDR3 DNA: TGTGCCAGCAGCTTGGTTGTGAGGCCTCCGGCTTTCTTT

D gene: NA
clone size: few
V gene: TRBV6-5
J gene: TRBJ1-5
CDR3 protein: CASSYSNPAYSNQPQHF
CDR3 DNA: TGTGCCAGCAGTTACTCTAACCCCGCTTATAGCAATCAGCCCCAGCATTTT

D gene: TRBD1
clone size: few
V gene: TRBV5-1
J gene: TRBJ1-1
CDR3 protein: CASSTTGTNTEAFF
CDR3 DNA: TGCGCCAGCAGCACGACAGGGACGAACACTGAAGCTTTCTTT

D gene: NA
clone size: few
V gene: TRBV21-1
J gene: TRBJ2-7
CDR3 protein: CASSRREYF
CDR3 DNA: TGTGCCAGCAGCAGGCGGGAGTACTTC

D gene: TRBD2
clone size: many
V gene: TRBV6-5
J gene: TRBJ2-3
CDR3 protein: CASSYHWTSGAADTQYF
CDR3 DNA: TGTGCCAGCAGTTACCATTGGACTAGCGGGGCGGCAGATACGCAGTATTTT

D gene: TRBD2
clone size: many
V gene: TRBV5-1
J gene: TRBJ2-3
CDR3 protein: CASSTGTSADTQYF
CDR3 DNA: TGCGCCAGCAGCACCGGGACTAGCGCAGATACGCAGTATTTT